The 25 T cell receptor beta chains given below trace back to one sample, sequenced in a study of blood T cells in healthy people across ages. A second PCR of 7 to 11 cycles used a sample-barcoded 5' primer and a J-beta primer mix. TCRdb redid the calling of the 5' RACE reads with MiXCR, one entry per CDR3 protein. The sample shows roughly 640,000 distinct CDR3 sequences, roughly 30% of them seen only once. The sequenced sample was blood. The receptors were sampled from a woman aged 80 or over in good health.

As regards this clonotype: With a much larger clone just one base away, this may be a read error. The chain couples TRBV11-2 to TRBJ2-5; D possibly corresponds to TRBD1 (5 bases). The CDR3 runs to 14 residues. Per germline, CDR1 SGHAT and CDR2 FQNNGV. The CDR3 coding sequence is TGTGCCGGCAGCTTAGTGGGGCGTGGAGAGACCCAGTACTTC. Protein product: CAGSLVGRGETQYF.

This clonotype occurred many times. The genes are TRBV2 and TRBJ2-4; 10 positions agree with TRBD1. CDR1 and CDR2 (germline): SNHLY, FYNNEI. Trimming at V came to 7 bases and at J to 6 bases, leaving 3 bases not matched to a gene. The CDR3 totals 13 residues. As DNA, the CDR3 is TGTGCCAGCAAAGGGGACAGGGGAAACATTCAGTACTTC. It encodes CASKGDRGNIQYF.

The J gene is TRBJ1-1, the V gene TRBV12-3 or TRBV12-4; possibly TRBD1 for D (6 bases). The CDR3 sequence is 12 residues long. V lost 6 bases, J lost 8 bases, and 13 bases lay in between. The chain's CDR3 is CASRQLQGEAFF. CDR3 nucleotide sequence: TGTGCCAGCAGACAATTGCAGGGGGAAGCTTTCTTT.

This clonotype has at least ten counts. The chain employs TRBV2 and TRBJ1-5; D uncertain. Trimming pared 0 bases from V and 3 bases from J, leaving 9 bases between. CDR3 length equals 15 residues. CDR1 and CDR2 (germline): SNHLY, FYNNEI. The CDR3 loop is CASSEALGNNQPQHF. The DNA of the CDR3 is TGTGCCAGCAGTGAAGCTCTCGGGAACAATCAGCCCCAGCATTTT.

This clonotype was recorded many times. V and J are TRBV19 and TRBJ2-1; 7 positions agree with TRBD1. Germline V gene lookup returns CDR1 LNHDA and CDR2 SQIVND (reference sequence). The CDR3 runs to 13 residues. Trimming at V came to 6 bases and at J to 3 bases, leaving 2 bases not matched to a gene. The CDR3 DNA is TGTGCCAGTAGGAGACAGGGCTACAATGAGCAGTTCTTC. Its translation is CASRRQGYNEQFF.

This clonotype was recorded many times. This chain links TRBV7-9 with TRBJ2-1; possibly TRBD2 for D (5 bases). The CDR3 length is 15 residues. The germline V gene has CDR1 SEHNR and CDR2 FQNEAQ (reference sequence). Deletions cut 5 bases from V and 1 base from J, with 12 bases between. CDR3 bases: TGTGCCAGCAGCCCGGACGGGATTTCCTACAATGAGCAGTTCTTC. It encodes CASSPDGISYNEQFF.

This clonotype was seen ten or more times. This chain uses TRBV7-7 with TRBJ2-1; the match to TRBD1 covers 7 bases. This CDR3 spans 13 amino acids. CDR1 SSHAT and CDR2 FNYEAQ come from the germline V gene (reference sequence). J gave up 8 bases and V 6 bases, and 7 bases lay outside the gene matches. This CDR3 reads CASSPDRWDEQFF. DNA of the CDR3: TGTGCCAGCAGTCCGGACAGGTGGGATGAGCAGTTCTTC.

This clonotype came up a few times. The V gene is TRBV11-2, the J gene TRBJ2-7; D is unclear. The germline CDR1 and CDR2 sequences are SGHAT and FQNNGV. CDR3 length: 15 residues. V was shortened by 5 bases and J by 7 bases, with 21 bases between the two germline ends. CDR3 protein: CASSDGQAIYNEQYF. Here the CDR3 DNA reads TGTGCCAGCAGCGACGGGCAGGCCATCTACAATGAGCAGTACTTC.

In this sample, this clonotype turned up many times. The chain combines TRBV7-2 with TRBJ2-3; D call uncertain. With 2 bases removed from V and 4 bases from J, the gap between germline ends came to 13 bases. The CDR3 is 15 residues long. Germline assignment: CDR1 SGHTA and CDR2 FQGNSA. The CDR3 spells CASSLRGKSPDTQYF. In nucleotides, the CDR3 is TGTGCCAGCAGCTTACGAGGAAAGAGCCCAGATACGCAGTATTTT. Using reference TRBV7-2 and TRBJ2-3 for the parts outside the CDR3, the full variable domain is GAGVSQSPSNKVTEKGKDVELRCDPISGHTALYWYRQSLGQGLEFLIYFQGNSAPDKSGLPSDRFSAERTGGSVSTLTIQRTQQEDSAVYLCASSLRGKSPDTQYFGPGTRLTVL.

Details on this clonotype: Possible read error: a much larger clone is one base away. The rearrangement joins TRBV5-1 to TRBJ2-1; D gene ambiguous. The germline V gene encodes CDR1 SGHRS and CDR2 YFSETQ. This CDR3 comprises 15 residues. The CDR3 loop is CASSLGLHSMDERFF. DNA of the CDR3: TGCGCCAGCAGCTTGGGGTTGCACAGTATGGATGAGCGGTTCTTC.

The table lists this clonotype with many counts. The chain recombines TRBV12-3 or TRBV12-4 with TRBJ2-1, with D possibly being TRBD1 (5 bases). Trimming removed 5 bases from V and 14 bases from J, with 16 bases in between. There are 12 residues in the CDR3. Written as DNA, the CDR3 is TGTGCCAGCAGTCCCAGGGTTCGGTTTAAGTTCTTC. Encoded protein: CASSPRVRFKFF.

V gene TRBV5-1 combines with J gene TRBJ2-1; unclear D gene. The CDR3 runs 16 residues. CDR1 and CDR2 from the germline V gene are SGHRS and YFSETQ. The V end lost 0 bases, the J end lost 0 bases, and 10 bases lay between the germline ends. CDR3 sequence reads: CASSLAGVYSYNEQFF. In DNA, the CDR3 is TGCGCCAGCAGCTTGGCCGGAGTATACTCCTACAATGAGCAGTTCTTC.

This clonotype was detected many times. J is TRBJ2-1 and V is TRBV10-3; TRBD2 matches at 8 bases. The germline V gene has CDR1 ENHRY and CDR2 SYGVKD. The CDR3 totals 16 residues. Losses at the gene ends were 2 bases for V and 7 bases for J; bases not matched to a gene: 10. This chain's CDR3 is CAISERLGLVSNEQFF. DNA for the CDR3: TGTGCCATCAGTGAGCGACTGGGACTAGTCAGTAATGAGCAGTTCTTC.

This clonotype turned up a few times. The rearrangement joins TRBV6-1 to TRBJ1-5; no clear D. Germline assignment: CDR1 MNHNS and CDR2 SASEGT. Trimming left V 6 bases short and J 7 bases short, with 19 bases between. The CDR3 extends over 15 amino acids. CDR3 bases: TGTGCCAGCAGCGCAGAAAGGGTTCCTAACCAGCCCCAGCATTTT. Encoded protein: CASSAERVPNQPQHF.

This clonotype came up a few times. Possible read error: a much larger clone is one base away. The CDR3 reads CASSSLGPRTQYF. CDR3 nucleotides: TGTGCCAGCAGTTCCCTAGGGCCAAGGACCCAGTACTTC. This chain links TRBV6-2 or TRBV6-3 with TRBJ2-7; no clear D gene. The DNA end lines up better with TRBJ2-5; the J call may be wrong. This CDR3 has 13 residues. Looked up from germline, CDR1 is MNHEY and CDR2 is SVGEGT.

This clonotype was recorded at least ten times. The V and J genes are TRBV20-1 and TRBJ1-1; 9 bases are shared with TRBD1. Per germline, CDR1 DFQATT and CDR2 SNEGSKA (reference sequence). This CDR3 has 16 amino acids. CDR3 nucleotides: TGCACCCGCAGCCGGGACAGGGCGCCGGAGGTCACTGAAGCTTTCTTT. It translates to CTRSRDRAPEVTEAFF.

This clonotype was detected ten times or more. A read error may explain this, as a much larger clone is one base away. The CDR3 DNA follows: TGTGCCAGCAGCAGACTAGCGGGGTTAAACAATGAGCAGTACTTC. It specifies CASSRLAGLNNEQYF. The rearrangement uses TRBV7-9 and TRBJ2-5; TRBD2 agrees at 11 bases. The CDR3 is 15 amino acids. In germline, CDR1 is SEHNR, CDR2 FQNEAQ (reference sequence). The trim removed 5 bases at V and 11 bases at J, leaving 13 bases unmatched.

There are a few counts of this clonotype. At one of its ends the junction is not consistent with the germline gene, which may arise from a read error. The CDR3 reads CASSDQDKRTYSEQFF. CDR3 DNA sequence: TGTGCCAGCAGTGACCAGGACAAACGGACCTACAGTGAGCAGTTCTTC. The chain uses TRBV25-1 and TRBJ2-1; D possibly corresponds to TRBD1 (5 bases). Germline assignment: CDR1 MGHDK and CDR2 SYGVNS. The CDR3 totals 16 residues.

The rearrangement joins TRBV28 to TRBJ1-5; perhaps TRBD1 as D (6 bases). Germline assignment: CDR1 MDHEN and CDR2 SYDVKM. This CDR3 spans 15 amino acids. Trimming cost V 4 bases and J 2 bases, with 12 bases left between them. The CDR3 sequence is CASSSEGGGNQPQHF. In nucleotides, the CDR3 is TGTGCCAGCAGTTCCGAGGGGGGGGGCAATCAGCCCCAGCATTTT.

Many counts were recorded for this clonotype. The chain has TRBV20-1 and TRBJ2-3; D is perhaps TRBD2 (5 bases). The CDR3 has 12 residues. Trimming took off 3 bases at V and 3 bases at J, with 7 bases between the two ends. Germline CDR1 is DFQATT and CDR2 is SNEGSKA (reference sequence). CDR3 region: CSASGVTDTQYF. CDR3 coding DNA: TGCAGTGCTAGCGGGGTAACAGATACGCAGTATTTT.

A remark on this clonotype: This may come from a read error, since a much larger clone is one base off. The CDR3 bases are TGTGCCAGCAGCTCTAGCGGGGCCTCCCACAATGAGCAGTACTTC. Encoded protein: CASSSSGASHNEQYF. The chain uses TRBV7-2 and TRBJ2-7; 9 nucleotides align to TRBD2. J was trimmed by 7 bases and V by 4 bases; bases with no gene match: 11. CDR1 is SGHTA, CDR2 FQGNSA, per germline. CDR3 length: 15 residues.

This clonotype appeared many times. V and J are TRBV7-2 and TRBJ2-1, with D tentatively TRBD1 or TRBD2 (6 bases each). Germline CDR1 SGHTA, CDR2 FQGNSA. The CDR3 is 16 amino acids. The V end lost 4 bases, the J end lost 0 bases, and 13 bases lay between the germline ends. The CDR3 DNA follows: TGTGCCAGCAGCTCCACGGGGGCATTCTCCTACAATGAGCAGTTCTTC. Translating it yields CASSSTGAFSYNEQFF.

Worth noting for this clonotype: One end of the junction varies from germline; a read error may be responsible. The rearrangement uses TRBV5-1 and TRBJ2-2; possible D gene TRBD2, 5 bases. The CDR3 is made up of 16 amino acids. Germline V gene data show CDR1 as SGHRS and CDR2 as YFSETQ. The CDR3 DNA sequence: TGCGCCAGCAGCTTGGTTGGAGACGCGAACACCGGGGAGCGGTTTTTT. Protein sequence: CASSLVGDANTGERFF. The full variable domain, with the rest looked up from reference TRBV5-1 and TRBJ2-2, is KAGVTQTPRYLIKTRGQQVTLSCSPISGHRSVSWYQQTPGQGLQFLFEYFSETQRNKGNFPGRFSGRQFSNSRSEMNVSTLELGDSALYLCASSLVGDANTGERFFGEGSRLTVL.

This clonotype was detected only once. A read error is likely, as this CDR3 ends without the conserved phenylalanine or tryptophan. The J gene is TRBJ2-7, the V gene TRBV5-1; possible D gene TRBD2, 5 bases. Trimming removed 4 bases from V and 2 bases from J, with 13 bases in between. CDR3 length equals 14 residues. Germline values: CDR1 SGHRS, CDR2 YFSETQ. The CDR3 DNA follows: TGCGCCAGCAGCCCCGAGGGATTTGCCTACGAGCAGTACTGC. It specifies CASSPEGFAYEQYC.

The table lists this clonotype with many counts. V is TRBV20-1 and J is TRBJ1-1, with 8 positions matching TRBD1. CDR3 length: 14 amino acids. V lost 7 bases and J lost 2; bases outside the gene matches: 9. Germline CDR1 DFQATT, CDR2 SNEGSKA (reference sequence). CDR3 region: CSVNRDRFNTEAFF. The CDR3, as DNA: TGCAGTGTTAATAGGGACAGGTTTAACACTGAAGCTTTCTTT.